This T cell receptor beta chain was captured by sequencing in a study of CD8 T cells in ankylosing spondylitis. Findings and limits, study-wide: With a CD8+ phenotype, disease-linked clones were relatively rare in peripheral blood. Ankylosing spondylitis blood appeared to carry a characteristic TCR beta motif of fewer than 10 highly homologous variants. Reportedly, matched ankylosing spondylitis synovial fluid was significantly enriched for disease-linked clones.

This clonotype appeared many times. Its matching antigen is unknown. CDR1 is SGHRS, CDR2 YFSETQ, per germline. The CDR3 totals 13 residues. Trimming removed 4 bases at V and 0 bases at J, with 8 bases between. The authors made TCR beta libraries by quantitative 5'-RACE with molecular barcodes. MiXCR was run by TCRdb on the 5' RACE reads, yielding one entry per CDR3 protein. The sample holds some 350,000 distinct CDR3 sequences, roughly 14% seen once. This TCR derives from a male donor with ankylosing spondylitis or in good health (not recorded which). The chain uses TRBV5-1 and TRBJ2-7; D remains unclear. The sequenced sample was blood, either unsorted or a sorted T cell fraction (not recorded which). CDR3 region: CASSGDNSYEQYF. The CDR3, as DNA: TGCGCCAGCAGCGGAGACAACTCCTACGAGCAGTACTTC.